This T cell receptor beta chain was recorded in a study of T-cell memory formation after mild COVID-19. A single record per CDR3 protein comes from TCRdb applying MiXCR to the 5' RACE reads. The repertoire has a few hundred thousand distinct CDR3 sequences, around a sixth of them found once; the top ten carry 20% to 25%. The CDR3 covers 16 residues. Trimming took 0 bases from V and 3 from J, leaving 15 bases between them. Germline-derived CDR1 and CDR2 are MNHNY and SVGAGI (reference sequence). The sequence came from a man in his late teens or twenties who had mild COVID-19 (a few samples of this study predate the infection). Cell type and time point are not known. The V call is TRBV6-6, the J call TRBJ2-7; D unclear. Sequenced input: PBMCs or a T cell subset sorted from them (not recorded which). The CDR3, as DNA: TGTGCCAGCAGTTACTCGACCCGATTTCGATACTACGAGCAGTACTTC. This gives the protein CASSYSTRFRYYEQYF.